These 30 T cell receptor beta chains originate from one sample sequenced in a study of response to subunit inactivated influenza vaccine. TCRdb re-analysed the RT-PCR reads in MiXCR, keeping a single row per CDR3 protein. The sample lists 550,000 to 800,000 distinct CDR3 sequences, approximately 13% occurring once. The source material was PBMCs from blood, sampled less than 15 days before vaccination. The receptors were gathered from a man between 50 and 59 years old who received an inactivated influenza vaccine.

The chain is built from TRBV7-9 and TRBJ2-1, with 9 bases identical to TRBD2. Germline values: CDR1 SEHNR, CDR2 FQNEAQ (reference sequence). This CDR3 comprises 15 residues. The V gene end was trimmed by 7 bases and the J gene end by 7 bases; junction bases not matched to a gene: 11. The CDR3 bases are TGTGCCAGCACCGCGGGGCTAGCGGGATCGAATGAGCAGTTCTTC. Its protein is CASTAGLAGSNEQFF.

This clonotype was found once. This chain links TRBV25-1 with TRBJ2-2; possibly TRBD2 for D (5 bases). The V end lost 5 bases, the J end lost 2 bases, and 15 bases lay between the germline ends. The CDR3 has 16 amino acids. Germline V gene data show CDR1 as MGHDK and CDR2 as SYGVNS. The CDR3: CASSTLEAVNTGELFF. DNA of the CDR3: TGTGCCAGCAGTACGTTGGAGGCAGTTAACACCGGGGAGCTGTTTTTT.

This clonotype was counted a few times. The rearrangement uses TRBV6-2 or TRBV6-3 and TRBJ2-1; D might be TRBD2 (6 bases). The V end was cut by 0 bases, the J end by 7 bases, with 7 bases between. CDR1 and CDR2 (germline): MNHEY, SVGEGT. The CDR3 is made up of 13 amino acids. The CDR3 is CASSYSEGNEQFF. The CDR3, as DNA: TGTGCCAGCAGTTACTCGGAGGGGAATGAGCAGTTCTTC.

The genes are TRBV2 and TRBJ2-1; 11 nucleotides align to TRBD2. The V gene end was trimmed by 5 bases and the J gene end by 7 bases; junction bases not matched to a gene: 4. Per germline, CDR1 SNHLY and CDR2 FYNNEI. CDR3 length: 14 residues. CDR3 sequence: CASSYGTSGNEQFF. As DNA, the CDR3 is TGTGCCAGCAGTTACGGGACTAGCGGTAATGAGCAGTTCTTC.

V usage is TRBV24-1 and J usage is TRBJ2-7; D may match TRBD1 or TRBD2 (5 bases each). Germline V gene sequence: CDR1 KGHDR, CDR2 SFDVKD. CDR3 length: 16 amino acids. V lost 7 bases and J lost 0, with 18 bases in between. The CDR3 nucleotides read TGTGCCACCAGGGGGACGGACCGACTCAGCTCCTACGAGCAGTACTTC. It yields the protein CATRGTDRLSSYEQYF.

The table lists this clonotype with a few counts. The rearrangement uses TRBV7-9 and TRBJ2-5; D is unclear. Trimming stripped 1 base from V and 4 bases from J, with 10 bases between. Looked up from germline, CDR1 is SEHNR and CDR2 is FQNEAQ (reference sequence). The CDR3 totals 14 residues. The CDR3 region has the DNA TGTGCCAGCAGCTTAGTAGCCGCCCGAGAGACCCAGTACTTC. This encodes CASSLVAARETQYF.

This clonotype was seen a few times. The V and J genes are TRBV6-2 or TRBV6-3 and TRBJ2-5; the D gene is possibly TRBD2 (6 bases). The germline V gene encodes CDR1 MNHEY and CDR2 SVGEGT. V lost 6 bases to trimming and J lost 3 bases, with 17 bases between them. This CDR3 comprises 15 residues. The DNA of the CDR3 is TGTGCCAGCAGACGACCGGGACTGCTGGAAGAGACCCAGTACTTC. It is translated as CASRRPGLLEETQYF.

This clonotype has ten or more counts. The gene calls are TRBV4-1 and TRBJ2-5, with 11 bases fitting TRBD2. The CDR3 runs 16 residues. V shed 1 base and J 7 bases; nucleotides not matched to a gene: 8. Germline lookup yields CDR1 MGHRA and CDR2 YSYEKL. DNA of the CDR3: TGCGCCAGCAGCCAAGGACTAGCGGGGACCCCAGGGACCCAGTACTTC. It is translated as CASSQGLAGTPGTQYF.

This clonotype was detected a few times. This chain joins TRBV6-2 or TRBV6-3 and TRBJ2-7, with 10 bases lining up with TRBD2. The CDR3 has 16 residues. From germline, CDR1 is MNHEY and CDR2 SVGEGT. Trimming took 2 bases from V and 0 from J; bases not matched to a gene: 4. For the CDR3, the DNA is TGTGCCAGCAGTTACGCTAGCGGGAGTAACTCCTACGAGCAGTACTTC. Translating gives CASSYASGSNSYEQYF.

This clonotype has only a few counts. The chain has TRBV7-9 and TRBJ1-1, with D possibly matching TRBD1 (6 bases). Germline V gives CDR1 SEHNR, CDR2 FQNEAQ (reference sequence). Trimming took off 2 bases at V and 1 base at J, with 11 bases between the two ends. The CDR3 contains 15 residues. CDR3 DNA sequence: TGTGCCAGCAGCTTATCGGTCAGGGGGAACACTGAAGCTTTCTTT. This encodes CASSLSVRGNTEAFF.

The chain joins TRBV20-1 to TRBJ1-2; a weak D match, TRBD1 (6 bases). V was clipped by 5 bases and J by 4 bases, with 11 bases between them. The CDR3 length is 12 residues. From germline, CDR1 is DFQATT and CDR2 SNEGSKA (reference sequence). CDR3 DNA: TGCAGTGCTCCAAACAGGGTCTATGGCTACACCTTC. Amino acids: CSAPNRVYGYTF.

This clonotype has just a few counts. The chain is built from TRBV27 and TRBJ2-2, with TRBD1 matching 7 bases. CDR3 length equals 17 residues. V lost 2 bases to trimming and J lost 3 bases; unmatched junction nucleotides: 9. Germline V CDR1 and CDR2: MNHEY, SMNVEV (reference sequence). This CDR3 is CASSLRGRKLDTGELFF. Written as DNA, the CDR3 is TGTGCCAGCAGTTTAAGGGGGCGCAAATTGGACACCGGGGAGCTGTTTTTT.

This clonotype was seen many times. The CDR3 here is CASSRRTSDEQYF. CDR3 coding DNA: TGCGCCAGCAGCCGTCGCACTAGCGACGAGCAGTACTTC. This chain joins TRBV4-3 and TRBJ2-7, with 7 bases identical to TRBD2. CDR3 length: 13 residues. Germline lookup yields CDR1 LGHNA and CDR2 YSLEER. The J segment lost 5 bases and the V segment lost 4 bases, leaving 5 bases of the junction unmatched.

The rearrangement links TRBV20-1 to TRBJ2-4; perhaps TRBD2 as D (5 bases). Germline V lookup: CDR1 DFQATT, CDR2 SNEGSKA (reference sequence). The CDR3 is 14 amino acids. The V gene lost 8 bases and the J gene lost 0 bases, with 14 bases spanning the gap. The chain's CDR3 is CSIPPAGAKNIQYF. The CDR3 nucleotides are TGCAGTATACCCCCTGCGGGAGCCAAAAACATTCAGTACTTC.

This sequence joins TRBV19 and TRBJ2-1, with TRBD2 matching over 12 bases. The CDR3 contains 17 residues. The germline gives CDR1 LNHDA, CDR2 SQIVND (reference sequence). J lost 6 bases, V lost 1 base, and 7 bases had no gene match. CDR3 sequence: CASSIGGLAGRFNEQFF. The CDR3 DNA sequence: TGTGCCAGTAGTATAGGAGGACTAGCGGGGAGATTCAATGAGCAGTTCTTC.

This clonotype was detected a few times. The rearrangement links TRBV27 to TRBJ2-7; D gene uncertain. Germline CDR1 and CDR2: MNHEY and SMNVEV (reference sequence). There are 14 residues in the CDR3. Trimming removed 2 bases from V and 2 bases from J, with 10 bases in between. CDR3 nucleotides: TGTGCCAGCAGTTTAGGGTCGGTTACCTACGAGCAGTACTTC. Protein: CASSLGSVTYEQYF.

This clonotype was seen a handful of times. The chain is built from TRBV11-2 and TRBJ2-3, with D perhaps TRBD2 (5 bases). The V gene's germline CDR1 is SGHAT and CDR2 FQNNGV. V was trimmed by 4 bases and J by 7 bases, leaving 15 bases between them. This CDR3 region has 14 residues. The CDR3 region is CASSSIRRMHTQYF. CDR3 DNA: TGTGCCAGCAGCTCTATACGGAGGATGCATACGCAGTATTTT.

There are a few counts of this clonotype. The V and J genes are TRBV18 and TRBJ2-7, with D perhaps given as TRBD1 or TRBD2 (5 bases each). Trimming took 6 bases from V and 3 from J, leaving 18 bases between them. This CDR3 spans 15 amino acids. CDR1 and CDR2 from the germline V gene are KGHSH and LQKENI. The CDR3 bases are TGTGCCAGCTCTCCTCCGGGACCGAGAAACTACGAGCAGTACTTC. Encoded protein: CASSPPGPRNYEQYF.

This clonotype came up many times. In DNA form, the CDR3 reads TGTGCCAGCAGCCGCCTCGAAATGAACACTGAAGCTTTCTTT. Amino acid sequence: CASSRLEMNTEAFF. The chain uses TRBV3-1 and TRBJ1-1; D unclear. V lost 4 bases and J lost 0, with 9 bases in between. The CDR3 has 14 amino acids. Germline V CDR1 and CDR2: LGHDT, YNNKEL (reference sequence).

Only a few counts were recorded for this clonotype. J is TRBJ2-7 and V is TRBV20-1; D may be TRBD1 or TRBD2 (5 bases each). Per germline, CDR1 DFQATT and CDR2 SNEGSKA (reference sequence). Trimming left V 0 bases short and J 3 bases short, with 12 bases between. The CDR3 covers 14 residues. CDR3 nucleotide sequence: TGCAGTGCTAGAGATCCGAGGGGAGACTACGAGCAGTACTTC. Protein: CSARDPRGDYEQYF.

This clonotype was recorded a few times. J is TRBJ1-4 and V is TRBV5-5; unclear D gene. V was shortened by 4 bases and J by 2 bases, with 12 bases between the two germline ends. The CDR3 runs 15 residues. Germline assignment: CDR1 SGHKS and CDR2 YYEKEE (reference sequence). In DNA form, the CDR3 reads TGTGCCAGCAGCCCCGTGGGGTCTACTAATGAAAAACTGTTTTTT. It translates to CASSPVGSTNEKLFF.

In this sample, this clonotype turned up many times. The chain uses TRBV6-5 and TRBJ2-1; no clear D. Trimming took 2 bases from V and 10 from J, leaving 6 bases between them. The CDR3 extends over 11 amino acids. The germline gives CDR1 MNHEY, CDR2 SVGAGI. The CDR3 bases are TGTGCCAGCAGTTACGGGTGGGAGCAGTTCTTC. Translated: CASSYGWEQFF.

The chain links TRBV9 to TRBJ2-7, with D perhaps matching TRBD1 or TRBD2 (5 bases each). Germline CDR1 is SGDLS and CDR2 is YYNGEE. V lost 0 bases to trimming and J lost 2 bases, with 12 bases between them. The CDR3 is 15 residues long. Written as DNA, the CDR3 is TGTGCCAGCAGCGTAGCTCTGGTGGGACCCTACGAGCAGTACTTC. The encoded protein is CASSVALVGPYEQYF.

This clonotype was seen repeatedly, ten times or more. This chain connects TRBV6-5 to TRBJ2-7, with a possible D match to TRBD2 (6 bases). Per germline, CDR1 MNHEY and CDR2 SVGAGI. Deletions cut 0 bases from V and 5 bases from J, with 14 bases between. The CDR3 totals 15 residues. Written as DNA, the CDR3 is TGTGCCAGCAGTTACTCGAGAGTGGGGGGAAACGAGCAGTACTTC. Encoded protein: CASSYSRVGGNEQYF.

This clonotype was found a few times. This chain joins TRBV27 and TRBJ2-7, with 11 bases that match TRBD1. Looked up from germline, CDR1 is MNHEY and CDR2 is SMNVEV (reference sequence). J gave up 6 bases and V 3 bases, and 10 bases lay outside the gene matches. The CDR3 length is 16 residues. CDR3: CASSLVIGTGGTEQYF. The CDR3 coding sequence is TGTGCCAGCAGTTTGGTTATTGGGACAGGGGGGACCGAGCAGTACTTC.

This clonotype was counted many times. This CDR3 reads CASRTGNQPQHF. The CDR3 DNA reads TGTGCCAGCAGAACGGGGAATCAGCCCCAGCATTTT. This rearrangement joins TRBV12-3 or TRBV12-4 to TRBJ1-5; D is unresolved. The CDR3 consists of 12 residues. V shed 6 bases and J shed 4 bases, with 7 bases lying between them.

This clonotype was counted between two and nine times. V usage is TRBV12-3 or TRBV12-4 and J usage is TRBJ1-1; no reliable D call. This CDR3 spans 14 amino acids. The V end was cut by 5 bases, the J end by 2 bases, with 12 bases between. The CDR3 region has the DNA TGTGCCAGCAGTCACGTCGGGGTTAACACTGAAGCTTTCTTT. Amino acid sequence: CASSHVGVNTEAFF.

At least ten counts were recorded for this clonotype. The J gene is TRBJ2-2, the V gene TRBV27; unclear D gene. This CDR3 comprises 13 residues. Germline CDR1 and CDR2: MNHEY and SMNVEV (reference sequence). V lost 0 bases and J 6 bases, leaving 5 bases between the germline ends. CDR3 sequence reads: CASSLSFPGELFF. CDR3 DNA sequence: TGTGCCAGCAGTTTATCCTTCCCCGGGGAGCTGTTTTTT.

J is TRBJ2-3 and V is TRBV5-1, with D perhaps TRBD1 or TRBD2 (5 bases each). Germline values: CDR1 SGHRS, CDR2 YFSETQ. The CDR3 has 12 amino acids. V shed 4 bases and J shed 5 bases, with 8 bases lying between them. The CDR3 here is CASSTGRDTQYF. CDR3 bases: TGCGCCAGCAGCACGGGACGAGATACGCAGTATTTT.

In its sample, this clonotype was seen a few times. This chain links TRBV6-1 with TRBJ1-2, with TRBD1 identical over 10 bases. The V segment lost 10 bases and the J segment 2 bases; nucleotides outside the gene matches: 7. The CDR3 extends over 14 amino acids. The germline V gene encodes CDR1 MNHNS and CDR2 SASEGT. This chain's CDR3 is CATGQGILNYGYTF. CDR3 in DNA: TGTGCCACGGGACAGGGGATTTTAAACTATGGCTACACCTTC.